Shown below are 13 T cell receptor beta chains from a single sample sequenced in a study of blood T cells in healthy people across ages. With a J-beta primer mix and a sample-barcoded 5' primer, a second PCR ran roughly 6 to 11 cycles. TCRdb analysed the 5' RACE reads with MiXCR anew, one entry per CDR3 protein. The table includes nearly 800,000 distinct CDR3 sequences, around 25% detected once. These data also featured in a second study, about T cells of mothers and their children.

The sample taken for sequencing was blood. Source of these receptors: a boy aged 5-17 years in good health.

This clonotype was observed a few times. Germline is not matched at one junction end, which may reflect a read error. The rearrangement links TRBV11-3 to TRBJ1-1; TRBD1 agrees at 8 bases. This CDR3 has 14 residues. The germline V gene has CDR1 SGHNT and CDR2 YENEEA. DNA for the CDR3: TGTGGCAGCAGCCGGGACAGGTCGGGCACTGAAGCTTTCTTT. This encodes CGSSRDRSGTEAFF.

J is TRBJ1-2 and V is TRBV29-1; no clear D. V lost 6 bases and J 6 bases, leaving 11 bases between the germline ends. In germline, CDR1 is SQVTM, CDR2 ANQGSEA. This CDR3 is 11 amino acids long. CDR3 amino acids: CSVESLNGYTF. CDR3 bases: TGCAGCGTAGAGTCACTGAATGGCTACACCTTC.

This clonotype was recorded a few times. The chain combines TRBV4-2 with TRBJ2-7; TRBD2 agrees at 11 bases. The junction had 5 bases not matched to a gene; V was cut back by 1 base and J by 6 bases. Germline CDR1 reads LGHNA; CDR2 reads YNFKEQ. The CDR3 is 15 amino acids. The CDR3 is CASSQVTSGSSEQYF. CDR3 nucleotide sequence: TGTGCCAGCAGCCAAGTTACTAGCGGGAGTTCCGAGCAGTACTTC.

The chain recombines TRBV29-1 with TRBJ2-1, with 10 bases lining up with TRBD1. The tail of the sequence fits TRBJ2-7 better, so the J call may be wrong. The CDR3 totals 14 residues. Germline V gives CDR1 SQVTM, CDR2 ANQGSEA. The CDR3 protein is CSVGSWTGGDEQYF. The CDR3 DNA sequence: TGCAGCGTGGGCTCATGGACAGGGGGTGACGAGCAGTACTTC.

The chain is built from TRBV20-1 and TRBJ2-3; 7 bases line up with TRBD1. This CDR3 is 12 amino acids long. V lost 0 bases to trimming and J lost 8 bases; unmatched junction nucleotides: 2. CDR1 and CDR2 from the germline V gene are DFQATT and SNEGSKA (reference sequence). As DNA, the CDR3 is TGCAGTGCTAGAGACAACAGGGGTACGCAGTATTTT. Amino acids: CSARDNRGTQYF.

V gene TRBV4-3 combines with J gene TRBJ2-3; possible D gene TRBD1, 5 bases. CDR1 is LGHNA and CDR2 is YSLEER in the germline V gene. The CDR3 extends over 14 amino acids. V dropped 4 bases and J dropped 6 bases, with 14 bases sitting between them. The CDR3 DNA sequence: TGCGCCAGCAGCCTGGGGCACGACTTCGATACGCAGTATTTT. This sequence encodes CASSLGHDFDTQYF.

This clonotype was counted only a few times. The chain combines TRBV6-1 with TRBJ1-2; D unclear. The CDR3 loop spans 14 amino acids. Trimming took off 3 bases at V and 4 bases at J, with 12 bases between the two ends. Germline CDR1 reads MNHNS; CDR2 reads SASEGT. CDR3 in amino acids: CASSESAGIYGYTF. The CDR3 region has the DNA TGTGCCAGCAGTGAGTCGGCGGGCATCTATGGCTACACCTTC.

This clonotype has more than one count but fewer than ten. This chain connects TRBV14 to TRBJ2-3; unclear D gene. Germline V gene sequence: CDR1 SGHDN, CDR2 FVKESK. The CDR3 runs to 19 residues. V was cut by 0 bases and J by 3 bases, with 22 bases left in between. In nucleotides, the CDR3 is TGTGCCAGCAGCCAAGAGCCTAGAGGTCCAGGAATCGGGACAGATACGCAGTATTTT. Protein product: CASSQEPRGPGIGTDTQYF.

This clonotype has ten or more counts. The chain links TRBV7-6 to TRBJ2-5, with D perhaps matching TRBD1 (5 bases). The DNA matches TRBJ2-7 better at its end, which makes the J call doubtful. The CDR3 extends over 14 amino acids. Per germline, CDR1 SGHVS and CDR2 FNYEAQ. The CDR3 reads CASSLLGPSYEQYF. In DNA, the CDR3 is TGTGCCAGCAGCTTACTGGGGCCCTCCTACGAGCAGTACTTC.

V and J are TRBV28 and TRBJ2-7; 15 bases align to TRBD2. Germline CDR1 reads MDHEN; CDR2 reads SYDVKM. After removal of 5 bases from V and 0 bases from J, the junction contained 8 bases not matched to a gene. The length of the CDR3 is 18 residues. In DNA, the CDR3 is TGTGCCAGCAGTCCCTCGGGACTAGCGGGGGGAAGCTCCTACGAGCAGTACTTC. Translated: CASSPSGLAGGSSYEQYF.

This clonotype came up a few times. The J gene is TRBJ1-1, the V gene TRBV7-9, with D perhaps matching TRBD1 (5 bases). The V end was cut by 4 bases, the J end by 0 bases, with 12 bases between. CDR1 is SEHNR and CDR2 is FQNEAQ in the germline V gene (reference sequence). The CDR3 contains 15 residues. The CDR3 sequence: CASSSHRGLNTEAFF. The CDR3 region has the DNA TGTGCCAGCAGCTCACACCGGGGGTTGAACACTGAAGCTTTCTTT.

CDR3 residues: CASSPAEGLSDSNQPQHF. CDR3 DNA: TGCGCCAGCAGCCCGGCCGAAGGGTTGTCCGATAGCAATCAGCCCCAGCATTTT. The chain recombines TRBV4-1 with TRBJ1-5; D gene ambiguous. From germline, CDR1 is MGHRA and CDR2 YSYEKL. The ends were cut back, 4 bases at V and 0 bases at J, with 19 bases in the middle. The CDR3 spans 18 residues.

The chain combines TRBV7-3 with TRBJ2-5, with TRBD1 matching 8 bases. The J call is doubtful: the DNA matches TRBJ2-1 better. CDR1 and CDR2 (germline): SGHTA, FQGTGA. This CDR3 spans 14 amino acids. The CDR3 nucleotides are TGTGCCAGCAGCTCAGGACAGGGTTACGATGAGCAGTTCTTC. It translates to CASSSGQGYDEQFF.